Listed below are T cell receptor beta chains from one sample, sequenced in a study of blood T cell repertoires in COVID-19. Here immunoSEQ multiplex PCR was the method, and the copy in TCRdb shows in-frame clones only, minus some. The sample lists about 81,000 clones, roughly 86% occurring once. The specimen was peripheral blood. These receptors were collected from a man between 60 and 70 years old with acute or convalescent COVID-19. Each CDR3 is given without its conserved first and last residue. For some rows the clone size is stated as once, few or many, or as a class when expanded; others skip it.

j_call clone_size cdr3_length v_call cdr3_aa
TRBJ1-1 few 11 TRBV7-2 ASSLVLSGEAF
TRBJ2-7 - 9 TRBV2 ASRGLYEQY
TRBJ2-2 - 14 TRBV5-1 ASSLAVSANTGELF
TRBJ2-5 - 11 TRBV6-6 ASTRDSQETQY
TRBJ2-3 - 12 TRBV11-1 ASSLVEWTDTQY
TRBJ1-2 - 11 TRBV10-3 AISETGDSGYT
TRBJ1-1 - 12 TRBV7-8 ASSPLPGWTEAF
TRBJ1-5 - 14 TRBV21-1 ASSINRGLGNQPQH
TRBJ1-5 few 12 TRBV5-6 ASSQGARDQPQH
TRBJ1-5 - 16 TRBV20-1 SASLRREGGLSNQPQH
TRBJ1-4 - 17 TRBV7-9 ASSTSRDRVWVLDEKLF
TRBJ2-7 - 12 TRBV18 ASSPAAGAAEQY
TRBJ1-2 - 14 TRBV19 ASSMGGRPLNYGYT
TRBJ2-5 - 9 TRBV2 ASGREETQY
TRBJ2-3 once 10 TRBV29-1 SVKGAADTQY
TRBJ2-1 - 13 TRBV10-3 AISKGTSSQNEQF
TRBJ2-1 - 10 TRBV19 ASSIFYNEQF
TRBJ1-5 - 12 TRBV18 ASSPLPRGQPQH
TRBJ1-2 once 11 TRBV7-2 ASSSTGYYGYT
TRBJ1-3 once 12 TRBV27 ASSSAASGNTIY
TRBJ2-2 - 16 TRBV24-1 ATSGYTGDGVNTGELF
TRBJ1-1 - 12 TRBV15 ATSRSTGDTEAF
TRBJ2-7 - 13 TRBV19 ASSVDGTGIYEQY
TRBJ1-4 - 13 TRBV18 ASSPGRGAGEKLF
TRBJ1-4 - 13 TRBV3-1/TRBV3-2 ASSPGQGTRRKLF
TRBJ2-1 - 14 TRBV15 ATSRDPLAGRNEQF
TRBJ2-4 - 13 TRBV5-4 ASSFRGSSKNIQY
TRBJ1-5 - 14 TRBV18 ASSPPLGNQHQPQH
TRBJ1-6 once 11 TRBV7-9 ASSRDRDSPLH
TRBJ2-3 - 14 TRBV5-1 ASSTSGTGFRDTQY
TRBJ1-6 - 12 TRBV30 AWSVLWGLSPLH
TRBJ1-4 - 12 TRBV4-1 ASSYGGGNEKLF
TRBJ1-1 - 12 TRBV3-1/TRBV3-2 ASRPGKGDTEAF
TRBJ2-7 - 14 TRBV5-1 ASSLVVAGGPDEQY
TRBJ2-3 - 15 TRBV28 ASSPTGASGSTDTQY
TRBJ2-3 - 12 TRBV25-1 ATGKGQGPDTQY
TRBJ2-7 - 12 TRBV7-2 ASSQPPTLDEQY
TRBJ1-4 once 12 TRBV3-1/TRBV3-2 ASSLLATNEKLF
TRBJ2-7 - 11 TRBV21-1 ATMTTSRYEQY